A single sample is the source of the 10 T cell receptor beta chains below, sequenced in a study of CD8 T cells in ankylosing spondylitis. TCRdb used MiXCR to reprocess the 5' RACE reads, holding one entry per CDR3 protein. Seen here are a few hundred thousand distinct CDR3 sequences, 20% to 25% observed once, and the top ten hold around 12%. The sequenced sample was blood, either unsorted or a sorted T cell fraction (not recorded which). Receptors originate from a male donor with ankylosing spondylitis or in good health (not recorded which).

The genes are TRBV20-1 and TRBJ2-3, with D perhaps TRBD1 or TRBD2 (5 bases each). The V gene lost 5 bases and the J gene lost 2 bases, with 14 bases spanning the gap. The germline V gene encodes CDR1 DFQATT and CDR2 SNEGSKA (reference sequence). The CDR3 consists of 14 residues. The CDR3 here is CSAANGADTDTQYF. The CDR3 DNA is TGCAGTGCTGCTAACGGGGCGGACACAGATACGCAGTATTTT.

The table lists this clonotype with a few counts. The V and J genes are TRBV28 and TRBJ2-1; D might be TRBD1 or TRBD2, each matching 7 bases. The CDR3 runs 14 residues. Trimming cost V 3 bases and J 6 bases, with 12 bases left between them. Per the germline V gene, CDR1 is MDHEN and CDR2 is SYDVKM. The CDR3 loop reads CASSLQGGGNEQFF. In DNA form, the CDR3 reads TGTGCCAGCAGTTTGCAGGGGGGGGGCAATGAGCAGTTCTTC.

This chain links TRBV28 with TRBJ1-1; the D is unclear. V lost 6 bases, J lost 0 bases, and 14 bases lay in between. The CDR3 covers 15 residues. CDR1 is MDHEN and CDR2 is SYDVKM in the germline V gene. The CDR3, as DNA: TGTGCCAGCAGCTACAACTCCGATATGAACACTGAAGCTTTCTTT. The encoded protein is CASSYNSDMNTEAFF.

CDR3 in amino acids: CASSLVLADTPQETQYF. DNA for the CDR3: TGTGCCAGCAGTTTGGTGCTAGCGGATACACCACAAGAGACCCAGTACTTC. This chain links TRBV12-3 or TRBV12-4 with TRBJ2-5; 7 bases are shared with TRBD2. V lost 3 bases and J lost 2; bases outside the gene matches: 12. The CDR3 contains 17 residues.

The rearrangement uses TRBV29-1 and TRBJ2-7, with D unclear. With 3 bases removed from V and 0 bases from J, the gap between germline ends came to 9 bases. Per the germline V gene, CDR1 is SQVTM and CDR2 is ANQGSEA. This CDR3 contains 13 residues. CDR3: CSVDSGDSYEQYF. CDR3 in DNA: TGCAGCGTTGACTCTGGGGACTCCTACGAGCAGTACTTC.

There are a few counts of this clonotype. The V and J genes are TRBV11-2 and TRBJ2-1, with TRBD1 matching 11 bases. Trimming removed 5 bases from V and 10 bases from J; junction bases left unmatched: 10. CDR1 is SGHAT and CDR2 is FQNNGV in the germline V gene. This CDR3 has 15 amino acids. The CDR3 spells CASSTGTGGLEEQFF. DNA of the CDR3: TGTGCCAGCAGCACCGGGACAGGGGGTCTGGAGGAGCAGTTCTTC.

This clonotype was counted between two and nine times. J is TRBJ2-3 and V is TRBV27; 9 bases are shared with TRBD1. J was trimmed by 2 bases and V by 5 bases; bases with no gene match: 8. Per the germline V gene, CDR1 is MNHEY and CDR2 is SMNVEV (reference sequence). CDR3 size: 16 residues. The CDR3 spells CASSPRDREDTDTQYF. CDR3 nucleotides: TGTGCCAGCAGTCCCCGGGACAGGGAGGACACAGATACGCAGTATTTT.

DNA of the CDR3: TGTGCCAGCAGCTCTCCCGAAACCGGACCGTATGGGAACACCGGGGAGCTGTTTTTT. This gives the protein CASSSPETGPYGNTGELFF. The V gene is TRBV7-3, the J gene TRBJ2-2; D is undetermined. The CDR3 spans 19 residues. Trimming pared 4 bases from V and 1 base from J, leaving 22 bases between. CDR1 is SGHTA and CDR2 is FQGTGA in the germline V gene.

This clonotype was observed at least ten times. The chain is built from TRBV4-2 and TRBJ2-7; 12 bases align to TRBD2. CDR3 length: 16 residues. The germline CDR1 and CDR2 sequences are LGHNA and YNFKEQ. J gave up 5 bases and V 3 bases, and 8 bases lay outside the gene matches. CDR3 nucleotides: TGTGCCAGCAGCCAGAGGGCGACTAGCGGGGGACACGAGCAGTACTTC. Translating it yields CASSQRATSGGHEQYF.

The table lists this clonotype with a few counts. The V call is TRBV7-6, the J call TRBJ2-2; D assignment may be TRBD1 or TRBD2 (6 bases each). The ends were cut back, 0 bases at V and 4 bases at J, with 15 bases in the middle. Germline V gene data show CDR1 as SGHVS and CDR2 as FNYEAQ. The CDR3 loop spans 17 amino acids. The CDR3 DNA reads TGTGCCAGCAGCTTAGCGCACGGGGGCAGTGTCACCGGGGAGCTGTTTTTT. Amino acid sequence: CASSLAHGGSVTGELFF.